This is a list of T cell receptor beta chains from one sample in a study of blood T cell repertoires in COVID-19. Clones were read by immunoSEQ multiplex PCR, and TCRdb kept only the in-frame ones, dropping some. The sample lists roughly 150,000 clones; roughly nine tenths were seen once. The sequenced sample consisted of peripheral blood. All receptors derive from a woman aged 70 to 79 with acute or convalescent COVID-19. CDR3s include the opening cysteine and the closing phenylalanine or tryptophan. Clone size is stated in some rows and not others, as once, few, many or a class when expanded.

>TRBV12-3/TRBV12-4|TRBJ2-1|once
CASSSARGNEQFF
>TRBV27|TRBJ2-1|once
CASSLLSPPEVADEQFF
>TRBV7-9|TRBJ1-1|-
CASSLDNKEAFF
>TRBV6-5|TRBJ1-5|-
CASRVGRQGGQPQHF
>TRBV30|TRBJ1-1|few
CAWRRVSPEAFF
>TRBV5-1|TRBJ2-7|-
CASKQDRGPYEQYF
>TRBV6-5|TRBJ1-1|-
CASSFAQGRGNTEAFF
>TRBV11-3|TRBJ2-7|-
CASSSKTGRLDEQYF
>TRBV7-9|TRBJ2-7|-
CASSLGGASSYEQYF
>TRBV4-2|TRBJ2-5|-
CASSRGTGSPQYF
>TRBV27|TRBJ2-7|-
CASKDPQGKPYEQYF
>TRBV19|TRBJ1-1|-
CASSKGTALILGTEAFF
>TRBV9|TRBJ2-2|-
CASSVAMVLGGGARTGELFF